Following are 13 T cell receptor beta chains from one sample sequenced in a study of neurological immune-mediated disorders. Time point denoted: longitudinal time-point 3. TCRdb reprocessed the 5' RACE reads with MiXCR, giving one entry per CDR3 protein. The sample yields fewer than 50,000 distinct CDR3 sequences, 9.5% to 15% seen once. Sequencing input: PBMCs. All receptors come from a male donor with HTLV-1-associated myelopathy (HAM/TSP).

The chain is built from TRBV5-1 and TRBJ2-5; D gene unclear. CDR1 SGHRS and CDR2 YFSETQ come from the germline V gene. V lost 4 bases, J lost 5 bases, and 9 bases lay in between. There are 12 residues in the CDR3. CDR3: CASSVGFETQYF. The CDR3, as DNA: TGCGCCAGCAGCGTTGGATTCGAGACCCAGTACTTC.

As regards this clonotype: A much larger clone lies a single base off, so this may be a read error. The J gene is TRBJ1-6, the V gene TRBV27; TRBD1 aligns across 11 bases. The V segment lost 5 bases and the J segment 17 bases; nucleotides outside the gene matches: 14. Germline CDR1 is MNHEY and CDR2 is SMNVEV (reference sequence). CDR3 length: 15 amino acids. CDR3 nucleotide sequence: TGTGCCAGCAGTCCCAGGGACAGGGGGATTGATCCCATCCACTTT. Protein sequence: CASSPRDRGIDPIHF.

At least ten counts were recorded for this clonotype. The V gene is TRBV3-1, the J gene TRBJ2-1, with 10 nucleotides matching TRBD1. CDR3 length: 15 residues. Trimming at V came to 1 base and at J to 6 bases, leaving 3 bases not matched to a gene. CDR1 and CDR2 (germline): LGHDT, YNNKEL (reference sequence). The CDR3 coding sequence is TGTGCCAGCAGCCAAGGACAGGGGGCGATCAATGAGCAGTTCTTC. Its translation is CASSQGQGAINEQFF.

This clonotype was recorded at least ten times. The rearrangement uses TRBV24-1 and TRBJ2-1, with 8 bases identical to TRBD2. The CDR3 totals 16 residues. Germline-derived CDR1 and CDR2 are KGHDR and SFDVKD. The trim removed 3 bases at V and 4 bases at J, leaving 7 bases unmatched. The CDR3 here is CATSDPRGGGYNEQFF. CDR3 in DNA: TGTGCCACCAGTGATCCGCGGGGCGGGGGGTACAATGAGCAGTTCTTC.

A few counts support this clonotype. This chain links TRBV7-2 with TRBJ2-7; the D gene is possibly TRBD2 (7 bases). V was clipped by 5 bases and J by 6 bases, with 29 bases between them. The CDR3 is 18 residues long. Germline loops: CDR1 SGHTA, CDR2 FQGNSA. The CDR3 reads CASSRAGTNYPPQGEQYF. In nucleotides, the CDR3 is TGTGCCAGCAGCAGAGCGGGGACAAACTATCCTCCTCAGGGCGAGCAGTACTTC.

This clonotype was recorded at least ten times. V is TRBV5-6 and J is TRBJ2-7; 8 positions agree with TRBD1. V shed 4 bases, J shed 3 bases, and the junction held 3 bases outside the gene matches. This CDR3 has 13 amino acids. Germline-derived CDR1 and CDR2 are SGHDT and YYEEEE. The CDR3 region has the DNA TGTGCCAGCAGCACGGACAGGGACTACGAGCAGTACTTC. This translates into CASSTDRDYEQYF.

This clonotype was detected ten times or more. This sequence joins TRBV20-1 and TRBJ1-3; D unclear. The CDR3 covers 15 residues. From germline, CDR1 is DFQATT and CDR2 SNEGSKA (reference sequence). V lost 0 bases, J lost 0 bases, and 9 bases lay in between. CDR3: CSARDGSDSGNTIYF. The CDR3 nucleotides are TGCAGTGCTAGAGATGGGAGCGACTCTGGAAACACCATATATTTT.

This clonotype was seen many times. This sequence joins TRBV20-1 and TRBJ2-7; 11 positions match TRBD2. With 0 bases clipped from V and 4 bases from J, the junction kept 5 bases outside the gene matches. The CDR3 covers 15 residues. Germline-derived CDR1 and CDR2 are DFQATT and SNEGSKA (reference sequence). The CDR3 reads CSARDSASGGYEQYF. The CDR3 region has the DNA TGCAGTGCTAGAGATTCGGCTAGCGGGGGGTACGAGCAGTACTTC.

This clonotype has ten or more counts. This chain links TRBV4-3 with TRBJ1-4, with a possible D match to TRBD1 (6 bases). The germline V and J ends were trimmed by 0 bases and 8 bases, with 19 bases remaining between them. The CDR3 spans 17 residues. The V gene's germline CDR1 is LGHNA and CDR2 YSLEER. The CDR3 spells CASSQERGVRGPEKLFF. Written as DNA, the CDR3 is TGCGCCAGCAGCCAAGAAAGGGGGGTAAGAGGACCCGAAAAACTGTTTTTT.

The rearrangement uses TRBV20-1 and TRBJ1-1, with unresolved D. Germline V CDR1 and CDR2: DFQATT, SNEGSKA (reference sequence). The CDR3 covers 12 residues. Trimming stripped 3 bases from V and 1 base from J, with 6 bases between. DNA for the CDR3: TGCAGTGCTAGCGGAGGGAACACTGAAGCTTTCTTT. It translates to CSASGGNTEAFF.

The rearrangement links TRBV27 to TRBJ1-5; 11 bases align to TRBD1. V was pared by 6 bases and J by 9 bases, with 10 bases of the junction left unmatched. The length of the CDR3 is 15 residues. Germline CDR1 reads MNHEY; CDR2 reads SMNVEV (reference sequence). The CDR3 protein is CASRAGTGGTGPQHF. The CDR3 coding sequence is TGTGCCAGCAGGGCCGGGACAGGGGGAACTGGGCCCCAGCATTTT.

The chain recombines TRBV29-1 with TRBJ2-7, with D perhaps TRBD2 (6 bases). The CDR3 has 13 amino acids. Germline values: CDR1 SQVTM, CDR2 ANQGSEA. With 7 bases removed from V and 2 bases from J, the gap between germline ends came to 15 bases. The CDR3 coding sequence is TGCAGCGCCTCAGGCAGGGAGGCCTACGAGCAGTACTTC. Translating it yields CSASGREAYEQYF.

This clonotype is judged medium-sized. The gene calls are TRBV10-2 and TRBJ1-2; D not certain. Germline V gene sequence: CDR1 WSHSY, CDR2 SAAADI. The CDR3 runs 13 residues. Trimming stripped 1 base from V and 3 bases from J, with 6 bases between. The CDR3: CASSEWSYYGYTF. DNA of the CDR3: TGCGCCAGCAGTGAGTGGTCATACTATGGCTACACCTTC.